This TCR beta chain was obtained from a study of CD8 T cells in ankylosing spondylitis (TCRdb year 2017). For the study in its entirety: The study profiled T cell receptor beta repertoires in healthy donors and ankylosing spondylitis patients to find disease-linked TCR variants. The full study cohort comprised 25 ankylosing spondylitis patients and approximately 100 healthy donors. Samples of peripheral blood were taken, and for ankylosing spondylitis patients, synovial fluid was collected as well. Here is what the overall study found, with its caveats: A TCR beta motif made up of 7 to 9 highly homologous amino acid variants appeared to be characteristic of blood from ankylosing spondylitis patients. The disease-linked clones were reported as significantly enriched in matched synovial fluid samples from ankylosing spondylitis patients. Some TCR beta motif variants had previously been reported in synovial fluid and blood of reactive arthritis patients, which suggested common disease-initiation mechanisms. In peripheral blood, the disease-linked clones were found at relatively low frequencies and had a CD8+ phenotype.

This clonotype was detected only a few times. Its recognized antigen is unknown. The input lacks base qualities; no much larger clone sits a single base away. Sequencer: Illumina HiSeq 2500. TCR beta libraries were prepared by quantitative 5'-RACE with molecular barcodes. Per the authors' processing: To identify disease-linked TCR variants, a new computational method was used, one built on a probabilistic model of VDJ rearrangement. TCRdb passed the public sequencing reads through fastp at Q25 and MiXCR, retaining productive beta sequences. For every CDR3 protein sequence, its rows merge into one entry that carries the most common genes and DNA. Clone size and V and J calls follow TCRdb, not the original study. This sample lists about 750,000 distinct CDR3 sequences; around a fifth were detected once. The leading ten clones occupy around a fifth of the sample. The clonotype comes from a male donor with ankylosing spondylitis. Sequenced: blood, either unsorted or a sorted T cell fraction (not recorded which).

CDR3 loop: CSASDSFSPYNSPLHF. The sequenced DNA is TGCAGTGCTAGCGACAGTTTTTCCCCCTATAATTCACCCCTCCACTTT. Rearrangement joined TRBV20-1 to TRBJ1-6; TRBD1 is possibly the D segment (5 matching bases). V and J are truncated by 3 bases and 2 bases respectively, leaving an intervening sequence of 14 bases. From a lookup of the germline V gene (reference sequence), CDR1 and CDR2 are DFQATT and SNEGSKA. From the cysteine through the phenylalanine, the CDR3 covers 16 amino acids. Only the CDR3 region is kept as DNA, spanning 48 bases read in frame from base 1.